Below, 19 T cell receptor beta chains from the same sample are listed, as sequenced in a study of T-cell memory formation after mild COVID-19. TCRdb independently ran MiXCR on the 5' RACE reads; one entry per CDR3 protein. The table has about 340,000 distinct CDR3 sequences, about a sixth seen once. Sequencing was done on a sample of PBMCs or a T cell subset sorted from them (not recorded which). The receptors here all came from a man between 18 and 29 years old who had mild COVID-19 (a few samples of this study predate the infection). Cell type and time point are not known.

The DNA of the CDR3 is TGTGCCACCAGTGATTTTCCCCGACTAGTGCGGCCAGATACGCAGTATTTT. Protein product: CATSDFPRLVRPDTQYF. V and J are TRBV24-1 and TRBJ2-3, with a possible D match to TRBD2 (6 bases). Germline lookup yields CDR1 KGHDR and CDR2 SFDVKD. Trimming removed 1 base from V and 4 bases from J, with 17 bases in between. The CDR3 length is 17 residues.

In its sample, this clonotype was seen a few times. The CDR3 DNA reads as TGTGCCAGCAAAAAACTGGGACTAGGGACGGGCGGGGAGCTGTTTTTT. Its translation is CASKKLGLGTGGELFF. This chain links TRBV12-3 or TRBV12-4 with TRBJ2-2; 8 positions agree with TRBD2. The CDR3 covers 16 residues. Trimming took 7 bases from V and 7 from J; bases not matched to a gene: 14.

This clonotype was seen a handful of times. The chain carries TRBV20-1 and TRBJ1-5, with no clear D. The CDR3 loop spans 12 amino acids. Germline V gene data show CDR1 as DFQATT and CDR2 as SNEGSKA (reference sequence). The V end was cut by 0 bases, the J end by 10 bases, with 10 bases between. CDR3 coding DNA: TGCAGTGCTAGAGATTCGGGCGGACCCCAGCATTTT. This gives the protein CSARDSGGPQHF.

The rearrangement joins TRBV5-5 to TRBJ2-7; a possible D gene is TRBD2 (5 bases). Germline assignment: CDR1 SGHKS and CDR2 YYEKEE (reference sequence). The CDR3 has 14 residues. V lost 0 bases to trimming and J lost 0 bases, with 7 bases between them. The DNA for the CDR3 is TGTGCCAGCAGCTTGGAGGGAGTCTCCTACGAGCAGTACGTC. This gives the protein CASSLEGVSYEQYV.

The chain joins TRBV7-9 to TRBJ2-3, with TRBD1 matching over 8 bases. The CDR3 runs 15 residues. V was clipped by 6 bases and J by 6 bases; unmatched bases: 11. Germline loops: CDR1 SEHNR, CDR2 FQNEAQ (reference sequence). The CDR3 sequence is CASRDGQGVQDTQYF. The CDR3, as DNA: TGTGCCAGCAGAGACGGACAGGGAGTTCAGGATACGCAGTATTTT.

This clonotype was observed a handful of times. The CDR3 protein is CASSLPLSGEAFF. For the CDR3, the DNA is TGTGCCAGCAGCCTCCCGCTGTCAGGTGAAGCTTTCTTT. This chain uses TRBV5-6 with TRBJ1-1; D uncertain. Germline V gene lookup returns CDR1 SGHDT and CDR2 YYEEEE. This CDR3 comprises 13 residues. V was cut by 4 bases and J by 7 bases, with 14 bases left in between. Drawing the rest from reference TRBV5-6 and TRBJ1-1, the complete variable domain is DAGVTQSPTHLIKTRGQQVTLRCSPKSGHDTVSWYQQALGQGPQFIFQYYEEEERQRGNFPDRFSGHQFPNYSSELNVNALLLGDSALYLCASSLPLSGEAFFGQGTRLTVV.

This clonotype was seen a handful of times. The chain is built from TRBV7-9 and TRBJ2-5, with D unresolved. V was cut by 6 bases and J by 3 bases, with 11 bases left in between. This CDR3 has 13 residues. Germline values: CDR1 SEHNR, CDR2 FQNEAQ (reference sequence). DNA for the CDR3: TGTGCCAGCAGTCCCGACTTAGAAGAGACCCAGTACTTC. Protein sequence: CASSPDLEETQYF.

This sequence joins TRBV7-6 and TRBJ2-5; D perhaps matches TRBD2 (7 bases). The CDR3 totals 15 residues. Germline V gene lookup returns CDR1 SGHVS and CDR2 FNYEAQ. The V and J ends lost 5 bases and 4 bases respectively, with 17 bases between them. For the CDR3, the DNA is TGTGCCAGCAGCCTTCTGGCGGGGGCACCAGAGACCCAGTACTTC. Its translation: CASSLLAGAPETQYF.

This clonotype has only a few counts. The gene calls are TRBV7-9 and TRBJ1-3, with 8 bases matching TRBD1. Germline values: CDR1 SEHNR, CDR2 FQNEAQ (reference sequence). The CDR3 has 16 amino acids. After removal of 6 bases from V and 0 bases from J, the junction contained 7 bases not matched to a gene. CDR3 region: CASRGLDRASGNTIYF. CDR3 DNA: TGTGCCAGCAGAGGACTGGACAGGGCCTCTGGAAACACCATATATTTT.

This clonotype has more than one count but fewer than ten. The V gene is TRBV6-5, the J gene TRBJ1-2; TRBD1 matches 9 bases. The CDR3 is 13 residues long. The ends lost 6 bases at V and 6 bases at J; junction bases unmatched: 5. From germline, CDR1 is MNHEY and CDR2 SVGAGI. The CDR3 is CASSQTGGNGYTF. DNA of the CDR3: TGTGCCAGCAGCCAGACAGGGGGGAATGGCTACACCTTC.

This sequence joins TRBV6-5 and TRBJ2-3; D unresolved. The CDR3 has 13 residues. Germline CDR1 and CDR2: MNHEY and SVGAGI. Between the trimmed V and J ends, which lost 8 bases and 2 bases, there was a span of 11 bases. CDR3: CASRRIITDTQYF. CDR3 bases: TGTGCCAGCCGGCGGATCATCACAGATACGCAGTATTTT.

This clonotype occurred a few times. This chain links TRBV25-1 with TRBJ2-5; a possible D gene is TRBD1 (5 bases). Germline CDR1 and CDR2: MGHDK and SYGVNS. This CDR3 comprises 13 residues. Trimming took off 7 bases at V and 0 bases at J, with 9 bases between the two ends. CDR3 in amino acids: CASIGDYQETQYF. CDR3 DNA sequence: TGTGCCAGCATAGGGGATTACCAAGAGACCCAGTACTTC.

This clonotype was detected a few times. CDR3 sequence: CASSFLAGVQETQYF. In nucleotides, the CDR3 is TGTGCCAGCAGCTTCCTAGCGGGGGTCCAAGAGACCCAGTACTTC. The rearrangement joins TRBV7-2 to TRBJ2-5; 10 positions agree with TRBD2. Germline V gene data show CDR1 as SGHTA and CDR2 as FQGNSA. V trimming: 3 bases; J trimming: 1 base; junction bases outside the gene matches: 2. This CDR3 spans 15 amino acids.

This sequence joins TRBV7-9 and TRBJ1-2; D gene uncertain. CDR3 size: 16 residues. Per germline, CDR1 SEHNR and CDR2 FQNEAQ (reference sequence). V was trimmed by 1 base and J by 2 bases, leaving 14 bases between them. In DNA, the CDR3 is TGTGCCAGCAGCTTAGATTCCGGGCAGACCAACTATGGCTACACCTTC. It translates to CASSLDSGQTNYGYTF.

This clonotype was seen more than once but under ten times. The CDR3 coding sequence is TGCGCCAGCAGCTTACGGACAGGGGGGGGTTATAATTCACCCCTCCACTTT. Amino acids: CASSLRTGGGYNSPLHF. V gene TRBV5-1 combines with J gene TRBJ1-6; 10 bases fit TRBD1. Germline assignment: CDR1 SGHRS and CDR2 YFSETQ. The CDR3 spans 17 residues. V gave up 2 bases and J gave up 4 bases; unmatched junction bases: 6. Full variable domain (rest looked up from reference TRBV5-1 and TRBJ1-6): KAGVTQTPRYLIKTRGQQVTLSCSPISGHRSVSWYQQTPGQGLQFLFEYFSETQRNKGNFPGRFSGRQFSNSRSEMNVSTLELGDSALYLCASSLRTGGGYNSPLHFGNGTRLTVT.

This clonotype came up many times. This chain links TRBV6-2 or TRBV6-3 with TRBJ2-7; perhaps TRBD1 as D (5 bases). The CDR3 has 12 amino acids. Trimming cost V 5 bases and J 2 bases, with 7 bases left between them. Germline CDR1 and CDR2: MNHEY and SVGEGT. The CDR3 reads CASSRQTYEQYF. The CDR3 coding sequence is TGTGCCAGCAGTCGACAGACCTACGAGCAGTACTTC.

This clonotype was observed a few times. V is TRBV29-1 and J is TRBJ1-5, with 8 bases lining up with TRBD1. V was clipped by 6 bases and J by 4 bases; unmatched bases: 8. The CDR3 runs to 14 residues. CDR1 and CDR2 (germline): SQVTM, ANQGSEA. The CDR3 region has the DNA TGCAGCGTGTCACAGGGGGGACGAAATCAGCCCCAGCATTTT. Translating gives CSVSQGGRNQPQHF.

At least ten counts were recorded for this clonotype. As DNA, the CDR3 is TGTGCCAGCAGTTTCGCTAGCGGGGGGGTATATTATTCCTACAATGAGCAGTTCTTC. Translation: CASSFASGGVYYSYNEQFF. This chain connects TRBV12-3 or TRBV12-4 to TRBJ2-1; 12 positions agree with TRBD2. This CDR3 spans 19 amino acids. V was pared by 3 bases and J by 1 base, with 10 bases of the junction left unmatched.

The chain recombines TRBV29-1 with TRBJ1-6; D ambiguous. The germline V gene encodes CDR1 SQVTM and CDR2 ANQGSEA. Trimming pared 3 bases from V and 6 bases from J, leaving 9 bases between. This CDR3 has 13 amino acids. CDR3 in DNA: TGCAGCGTTGAGGAGACATCTAATTCACCCCTCCACTTT. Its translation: CSVEETSNSPLHF.